A single TCR beta chain is shown here with its context. The CDR3 length is 13 residues. CDR1 is MNHNY and CDR2 is SVGAGI in the germline V gene (reference sequence). Trimming left V 0 bases short and J 3 bases short, with 3 bases between. The data were obtained in a study of control samples from healthy donors and cancer patients. Produced via immunoSEQ multiplex PCR; TCRdb's table is partial and in-frame only. The sample lists more than 95,000 clones; approximately 87% were seen once. Sequencing was done on a sample of blood. The sequence derives from a man between 60 and 70 years old in good health. The rearrangement joins TRBV6-6 to TRBJ1-3; D is unresolved. The CDR3 region has the DNA TGTGCCAGCAGTTACTCGCGTGGAAACACCATATATTTT. Protein sequence: CASSYSRGNTIYF.